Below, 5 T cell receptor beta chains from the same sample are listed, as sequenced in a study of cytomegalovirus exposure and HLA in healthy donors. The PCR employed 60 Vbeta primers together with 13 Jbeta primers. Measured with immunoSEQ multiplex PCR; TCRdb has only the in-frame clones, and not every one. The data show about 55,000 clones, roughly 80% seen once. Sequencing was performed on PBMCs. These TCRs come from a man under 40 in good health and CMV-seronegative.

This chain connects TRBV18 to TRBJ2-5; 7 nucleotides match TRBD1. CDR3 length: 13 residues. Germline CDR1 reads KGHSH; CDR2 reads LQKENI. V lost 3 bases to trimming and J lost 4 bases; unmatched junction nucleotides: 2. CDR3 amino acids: CASSPYRGETQYF. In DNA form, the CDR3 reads TGTGCCAGCTCACCCTACAGGGGAGAGACCCAGTACTTC.

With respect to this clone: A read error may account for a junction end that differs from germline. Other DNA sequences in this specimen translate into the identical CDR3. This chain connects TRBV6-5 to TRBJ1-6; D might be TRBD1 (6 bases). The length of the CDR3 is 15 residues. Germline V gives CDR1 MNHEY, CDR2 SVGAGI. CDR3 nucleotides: TGTGCCAGCAGTATAGGACAGCCATATAATTCCCCCCTCCACTTT. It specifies CASSIGQPYNSPLHF.

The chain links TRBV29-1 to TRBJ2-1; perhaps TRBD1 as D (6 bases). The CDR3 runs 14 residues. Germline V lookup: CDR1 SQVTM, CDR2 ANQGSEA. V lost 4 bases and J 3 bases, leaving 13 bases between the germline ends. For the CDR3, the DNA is TGCAGCGTTGCTCACAGGGTGAACTACAATGAGCAGTTCTTC. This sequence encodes CSVAHRVNYNEQFF.

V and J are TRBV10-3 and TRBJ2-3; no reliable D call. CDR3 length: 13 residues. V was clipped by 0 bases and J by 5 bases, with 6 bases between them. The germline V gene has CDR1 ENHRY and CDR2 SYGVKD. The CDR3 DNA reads TGTGCCATCAGTGAGTCGGCGGTAGATACGCAGTATTTT. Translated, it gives CAISESAVDTQYF.

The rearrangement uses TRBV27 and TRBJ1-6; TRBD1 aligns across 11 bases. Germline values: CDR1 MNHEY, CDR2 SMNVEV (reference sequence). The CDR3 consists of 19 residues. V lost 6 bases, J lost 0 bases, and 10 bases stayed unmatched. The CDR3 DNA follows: TGTGCCAGCAGCCCGGGCCCGGGACAGGGGGTCTCCTATAATTCACCCCTCCACTTT. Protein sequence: CASSPGPGQGVSYNSPLHF.